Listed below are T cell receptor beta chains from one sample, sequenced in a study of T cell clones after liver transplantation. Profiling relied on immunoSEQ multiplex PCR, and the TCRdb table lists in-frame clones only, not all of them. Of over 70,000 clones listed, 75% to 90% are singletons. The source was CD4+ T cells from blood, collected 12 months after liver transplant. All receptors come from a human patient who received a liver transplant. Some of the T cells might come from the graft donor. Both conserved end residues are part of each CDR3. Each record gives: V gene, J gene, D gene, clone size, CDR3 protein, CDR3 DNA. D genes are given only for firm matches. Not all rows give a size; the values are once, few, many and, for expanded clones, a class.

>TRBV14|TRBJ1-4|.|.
CASSPLKAAGEKLFF
TGTGCCAGCAGCCCCCTAAAGGCGGCGGGGGAAAAACTGTTTTTT
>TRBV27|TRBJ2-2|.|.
CASSLGRSRVTGELFF
TGTGCCAGCAGTTTAGGGAGGTCTCGAGTCACCGGGGAGCTGTTTTTT
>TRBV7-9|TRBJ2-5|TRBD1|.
CASSLGTAYQETQYF
TGTGCCAGCAGCTTGGGGACAGCCTACCAAGAGACCCAGTACTTC
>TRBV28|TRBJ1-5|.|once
CASSLIQGGNQPQHF
TGTGCCAGCAGTTTGATCCAGGGAGGCAATCAGCCCCAGCATTTT
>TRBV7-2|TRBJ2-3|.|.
CASSLAGPRETQYF
TGTGCCAGCAGCTTAGCGGGACCCCGGGAGACGCAGTATTTT
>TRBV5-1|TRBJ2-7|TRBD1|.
CASSFTRDSATYF
TGCGCCAGCAGCTTCACCCGGGACAGCGCTACATACTTC
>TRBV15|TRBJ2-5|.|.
CATSRKRSLVGPGETQYF
TGTGCCACCAGCAGAAAGAGGAGTCTAGTAGGTCCGGGAGAGACCCAGTACTTC
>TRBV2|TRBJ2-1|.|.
CASSSAGTVEQFF
TGTGCCAGCAGTTCGGCCGGGACCGTTGAGCAGTTCTTC
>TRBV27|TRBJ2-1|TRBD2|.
CASSLAGLAGNEQFF
TGTGCCAGCAGTCTCGCCGGACTAGCGGGAAATGAGCAGTTCTTC
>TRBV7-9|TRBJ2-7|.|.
CASSGAASYEQYF
TGTGCCAGCAGCGGGGCGGCCTCCTACGAGCAGTACTTC
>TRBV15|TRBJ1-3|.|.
CATSTRDRKTGNTIYF
TGTGCCACCAGCACAAGAGACAGGAAAACTGGAAACACCATATATTTT
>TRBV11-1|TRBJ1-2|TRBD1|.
CASSFTGEEGGYTF
TGTGCCAGCAGCTTTACAGGGGAGGAAGGTGGCTACACCTTC
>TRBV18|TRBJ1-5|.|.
CASSSTNSNQPQHF
TGTGCCAGCTCATCGACAAATAGCAATCAGCCCCAGCATTTT
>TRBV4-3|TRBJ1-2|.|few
CASSQVGDRANYGYTF
TGCGCCAGCAGCCAAGTTGGGGACCGTGCTAACTATGGCTACACCTTC
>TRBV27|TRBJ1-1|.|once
CASSPFGGTEAFF
TGTGCCAGCAGTCCATTCGGGGGCACTGAAGCTTTCTTT
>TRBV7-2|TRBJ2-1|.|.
CASSVLGPALGAGNEQFF
TGTGCCAGCAGCGTACTTGGACCCGCCCTAGGGGCAGGCAATGAGCAGTTCTTC
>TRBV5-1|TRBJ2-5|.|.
CTSSPQGHPGETQYF
TGCACCAGCAGCCCTCAGGGTCACCCTGGAGAGACCCAGTACTTC